This T cell receptor beta chain is from a study of T cell responses to AZD1222 COVID-19 vaccine. General study points: AZD1222 recipients seropositive at baseline numbered only six or seven. Nearly half of the spike-specific TCRs reportedly recognize variant regions that carry no mutations.

Notes on this clone: Its antigen is unknown.

Sequencing was performed with immunoSEQ multiplex PCR; in TCRdb, only in-frame clones are kept and a portion is missing. This sample has 180,000 or so clones, with roughly 94% found just once. CDR1 and CDR2 (germline): SQVTM, ANQGSEA. The CDR3 sequence is 14 residues long. Trimming pared 3 bases from V and 4 bases from J, leaving 12 bases between. Sequenced material: peripheral blood, taken on day 0 of AZD1222 vaccination. This chain links TRBV29-1 with TRBJ1-4; D remains unclear. This sequence originates from an adult in good health. CDR3 nucleotides: TGCAGCGTTGACCTTAGTGGGATTAATGAAAAACTGTTTTTT. Translated, it gives CSVDLSGINEKLFF.